This T cell receptor beta chain was sequenced during a study of T-cell reconstitution after alpha-beta-depleted transplantation in children (dated by TCRdb to 2016 to 2017). Regarding the complete study: Using TCR repertoire profiling, the study followed T-cell immune reconstitution in a quantitative way in children after TCRalphabeta/CD19-depleted allogeneic hematopoietic cell transplantation. The full study reports these points: In some patients, high TCRbeta diversity at day 60 was attributed to recipient T cells and intrathymic progenitors that had survived conditioning. Over subsequent months, a decline in hyperexpanded clone frequencies was noted, and after one year, T-cell counts and TCRbeta diversity were mostly ascribed to newly produced T cells. The apparently early recovery of alphabetaT-cell counts about two months after transplant reportedly depended on only several hundred rapidly expanded clones that came from non-depleted graft cells.

CDR1 and CDR2 are read off the germline V gene as KGHDR and SFDVKD. V is reduced by 5 bases and J by 3 bases, leaving a spacing of 6 bases between them. The CDR3 sequence holds 13 residues, the cysteine and phenylalanine included. The CDR3 DNA has 39 bases and is translated from base 1. The receptor library was made with PCR. The sequencer was an Illumina HiSeq 2500. TCR libraries were prepared with molecular barcoding, using unique molecular identifiers to normalize TCRbeta repertoire quantification. TCRdb took the public reads, trimmed them with fastp at Q25, ran MiXCR for clone calling and kept in-frame beta chains. Every CDR3 protein is listed once, alongside the most common genes and DNA of its rows. Here the sample has about 200,000 distinct CDR3 sequences; roughly 6.3% occur a single time. In total, the top ten clones hold 4.5% to 5.5% of the sample. This clonotype was observed many times. Its antigen remains unidentified. The record has no base qualities; no much larger clone is one base away.

Read against the paper, the sample's treatment or condition label means: allogeneic hematopoietic cell transplantation with graft depleted of TCRalphabeta T cells and CD19 B cells. The children who served as transplant recipients had been given grafts of TCRalphabeta/CD19-depleted allogeneic hematopoietic cells. The clonotype comes from a girl younger than two with combined immunodeficiency, due to receive a stem cell transplant. The V and J genes are TRBV24-1 and TRBJ2-2; the D gene assignment is ambiguous. The input for sequencing was PBMCs, taken before TCRalphabeta/CD19-depleted stem cell transplant. The sequenced DNA is TGTGCCACCAGTGCCTTGGACACCGGGGAGCTGTTTTTT. This translates into CATSALDTGELFF.